These T cell receptor beta chains were read from a single sample in a study of technical replicates of blood from a handful of donors. Generated by immunoSEQ multiplex PCR, the TCRdb table keeps only in-frame clones and is missing some. The table lists roughly 97,000 clones, approximately 96% of them singletons. The sequencing input was T cells isolated from PBMCs. Every receptor here comes from a human donor in good health. Each CDR3 is given with its conserved first and last residue. A D gene is named only where the DNA matches it firmly. The size field is filled for only some rows; it gives once, few, many or a size class.

d_gene,abundance,j_gene,v_gene,CDR3nt,CDR3aa
TRBD1,.,TRBJ2-7,TRBV27,TGTGCCAGCAGACCTGGGACAGGCCGCGGGTGGACCTACGAGCAGTACTTC,CASRPGTGRGWTYEQYF
.,.,TRBJ1-1,TRBV7-3,TGTGCCAGCAGCCACAGGGACACTGAAGCTTTCTTT,CASSHRDTEAFF
.,.,TRBJ1-3,TRBV9,TGTGCCAGCAGCGCAACATTGTCTGGAAACACCATATATTTT,CASSATLSGNTIYF
.,.,TRBJ2-1,TRBV18,TGTGCCAGCTCACCACCGGTTGTATCCACTTGGAGGTACAATGAGCAGTTCTTC,CASSPPVVSTWRYNEQFF
TRBD1,.,TRBJ2-7,TRBV5-6,TGTGCCAGCAGCTCCGGACAGGGCTACGAGCAGTACTTC,CASSSGQGYEQYF
.,.,TRBJ2-1,TRBV4-1,TGCGCCAGCATGGAGACTCTCCGCCACAATGAGCAGTTCTTC,CASMETLRHNEQFF
TRBD2,few,TRBJ2-4,TRBV7-9,TGTGCCAGCAGCCGAGCGGGAGGGGCCAAAAACATTCAGTACTTC,CASSRAGGAKNIQYF
TRBD1,.,TRBJ1-4,TRBV5-1,TGCGCCAGCAGCTTAAACCAGGGGGCGGCTAATGAAAAACTGTTTTTT,CASSLNQGAANEKLFF
.,.,TRBJ2-7,TRBV10-3,TGTGCCATCAGTGATCAACCCAGCTACGAGCAGTACTTC,CAISDQPSYEQYF
TRBD1,.,TRBJ1-2,TRBV18,TGTGCCAGCTCACCACCTGGGACAGGGGCCAACTATGGCTACACCTTC,CASSPPGTGANYGYTF
.,.,TRBJ2-4,TRBV2,TGTGCCAGCAGTGAGGCAGGAAAAAACATTCAGTACTTC,CASSEAGKNIQYF
TRBD1,.,TRBJ1-5,TRBV19,TGTGCCAGTTGTGGGACAGGGGGCCATCAGCCCCAGCATTTT,CASCGTGGHQPQHF